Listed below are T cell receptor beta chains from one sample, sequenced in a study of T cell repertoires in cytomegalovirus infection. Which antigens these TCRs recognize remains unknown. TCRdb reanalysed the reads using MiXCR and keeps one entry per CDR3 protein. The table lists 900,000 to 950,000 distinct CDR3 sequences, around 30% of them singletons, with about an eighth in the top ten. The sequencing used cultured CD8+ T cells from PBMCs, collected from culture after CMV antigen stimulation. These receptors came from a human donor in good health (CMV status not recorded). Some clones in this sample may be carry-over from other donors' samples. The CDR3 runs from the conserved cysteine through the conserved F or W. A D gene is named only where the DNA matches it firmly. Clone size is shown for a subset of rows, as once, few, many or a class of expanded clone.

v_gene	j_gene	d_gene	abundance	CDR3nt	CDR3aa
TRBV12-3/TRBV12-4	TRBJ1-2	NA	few	TGTGCCAGCAGGGGGGCGGGCGATGGCTACACCTTC	CASRGAGDGYTF
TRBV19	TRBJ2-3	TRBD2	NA	TGTGCCAGTAGTATAAAGCCCGGACTAGCGGGGGGCCGGGATACGCAGTATTTT	CASSIKPGLAGGRDTQYF
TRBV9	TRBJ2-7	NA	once	TGTGCCAGCAGCGCGGACTTCTACTCCTACGAGCAGTACTTC	CASSADFYSYEQYF
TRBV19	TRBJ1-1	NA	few	TGTGCCAGTAGTATAGCTGACGGGAACACTGAAGCTTTCTTT	CASSIADGNTEAFF
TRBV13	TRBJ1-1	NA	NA	TGTGCCAGCAGCTTGTTGGGGCTTCTGAACACTGAAGCTTTCTTT	CASSLLGLLNTEAFF
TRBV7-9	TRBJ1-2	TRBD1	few	TGTGCCAGCAGCTTTGGTCACAGGGGAGGCTATGGCTACACCTTC	CASSFGHRGGYGYTF
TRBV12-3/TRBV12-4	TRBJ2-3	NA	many	TGTGCCAGCAGTTTCGACGGCCTCGGCACAGATACGCAGTATTTT	CASSFDGLGTDTQYF
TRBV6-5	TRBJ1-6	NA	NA	TGTGCCAGCAGTACGGACCAGGGAGGATCACCCCTCCACTTT	CASSTDQGGSPLHF
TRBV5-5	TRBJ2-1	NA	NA	TGTGCCAGCAGCCCGGAACTGGGAAGGTACAATGAGCAGTTCTTC	CASSPELGRYNEQFF
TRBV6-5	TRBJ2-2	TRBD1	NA	TGTGCCAGCAGTTATGTAGGGGGCCGGACCGGGGAGCTGTTTTTT	CASSYVGGRTGELFF
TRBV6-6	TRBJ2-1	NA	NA	TGTGCCAGCAGTTACCCCTCGGGAACCAATGAGCAGTTCTTC	CASSYPSGTNEQFF
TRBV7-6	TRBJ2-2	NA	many	TGTGCCAGCGGCGGAGGAGCCTTCACCGGGGAGCTGTTTTTT	CASGGGAFTGELFF
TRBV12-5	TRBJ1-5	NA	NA	TGTGCTAGTGGCCCGTCGGGGTGGAGCAATCAGCCCCAGCATTTT	CASGPSGWSNQPQHF
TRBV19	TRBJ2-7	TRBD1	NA	TGTGCCAGTAGTATACGGACAGGGTTAGAACAGTACTTC	CASSIRTGLEQYF
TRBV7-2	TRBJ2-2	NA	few	TGTGCCAGCAGTTCTGGATTCCGAACCGGGGAGCTGTTTTTT	CASSSGFRTGELFF
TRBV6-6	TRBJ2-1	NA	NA	TGTGCCAGCAGGTCTTCAAGGGGCGGCGGCAATGAGCAGTTCTTC	CASRSSRGGGNEQFF
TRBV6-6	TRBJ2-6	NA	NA	TGTGCCAGCAGTTACGGCCAGGGGCTCTCTGGGGCCAACGTCCTGACTTTC	CASSYGQGLSGANVLTF
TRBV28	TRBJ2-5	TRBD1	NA	TGTGCCACGTCCCTTAGGGGGCCTTGGGAGACCCAGTACTTC	CATSLRGPWETQYF
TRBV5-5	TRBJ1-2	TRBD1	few	TGTGCCAGCAGCTCGGGGACAGTAGCTAACTATGGCTACACCTTC	CASSSGTVANYGYTF
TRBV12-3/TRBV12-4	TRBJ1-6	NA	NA	TGTGTCAGCAGTTTTTATGGGGGTACGCCCTATAATTCACCCCTCCACTTT	CVSSFYGGTPYNSPLHF
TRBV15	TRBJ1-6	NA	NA	TGTGCCACCAGCAGGGACCTTTATAATTCACCCCTCCACTTT	CATSRDLYNSPLHF
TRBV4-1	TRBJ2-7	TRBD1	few	TGCGCCAGCTCCCTCGGACAGGGGTCCCTCTACGAGCAGTACTTC	CASSLGQGSLYEQYF
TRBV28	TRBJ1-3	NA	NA	TGTGCCAACACTCACAGGGCTGGAAACACCATATATTTT	CANTHRAGNTIYF
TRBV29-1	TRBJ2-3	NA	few	TGCAGCGTCCTGGGGGACAGCACAGATACGCAGTATTTT	CSVLGDSTDTQYF
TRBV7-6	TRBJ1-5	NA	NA	TGTGCCAGCAGCTTAGGAGGGAACGGGCAGCCCCAGCATTTT	CASSLGGNGQPQHF
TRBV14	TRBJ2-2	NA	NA	TGTGCCAGCAGCCCCACCGGGTCCCGCGGGGAGCTGTTTTTT	CASSPTGSRGELFF
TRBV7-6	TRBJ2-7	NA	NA	TGTGCCAGCAGCTTAGCCGAACAGCCTAACTACGAGCAGTACTTC	CASSLAEQPNYEQYF
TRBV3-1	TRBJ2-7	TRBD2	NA	TGTGCCAGCAGCTACCTCTGGGAGGGTAGCGCCGCCGGCGAGCAGTACTTC	CASSYLWEGSAAGEQYF
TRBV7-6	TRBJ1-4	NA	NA	TGTGCCAGCAGCTTAGAGGGGTCTGCAACTAATGAAAAACTGTTTTTT	CASSLEGSATNEKLFF
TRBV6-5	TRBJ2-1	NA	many	TGTGCCAGCAGTTTTGACCATGAGCAGTTCTTC	CASSFDHEQFF
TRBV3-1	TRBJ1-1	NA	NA	TGTGCCAGCAGCCAAGATTCGGGGTACACTGAAGCTTTCTTT	CASSQDSGYTEAFF
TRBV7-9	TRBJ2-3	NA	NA	TGTGCCAGCAGAGGCAGGGGAATGGCGGATACGCAGTATTTT	CASRGRGMADTQYF
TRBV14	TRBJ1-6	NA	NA	TGTGCCAGCAGCCAAGAGAAGGGGGGGAGATCACCCCTCCACTTT	CASSQEKGGRSPLHF
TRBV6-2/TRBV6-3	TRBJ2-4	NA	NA	TGTGCCAGCAGTTACACAGAAAACATTCAGTACTTC	CASSYTENIQYF
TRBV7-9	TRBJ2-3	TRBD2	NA	TGTGCCAGCAGCCCCCGGGGACTAGCTTCTAGCACAGATACGCAGTATTTT	CASSPRGLASSTDTQYF
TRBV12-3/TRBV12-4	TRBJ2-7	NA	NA	TGTGCCAGCAGTCCCGTCCTAAACGAGCAGTACTTC	CASSPVLNEQYF
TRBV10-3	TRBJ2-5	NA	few	TGTGCCATCAGTGAGTTTAGGGGCCGAGAAGAGACCCAGTACTTC	CAISEFRGREETQYF
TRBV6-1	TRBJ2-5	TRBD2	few	TGTGCCAGCAGGACAGTGGGGACTAGCGGGGATCCGTACTTC	CASRTVGTSGDPYF
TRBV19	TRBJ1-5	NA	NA	TGTGCCAGTAGCAGAGTCCGGGACGGAGGTGATCGGCCCCAGCATTTT	CASSRVRDGGDRPQHF
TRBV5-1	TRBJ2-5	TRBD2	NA	TGCGCCAGCAGCTTGTCAAGGGAGGGACAAGAGACCCAGTACTTC	CASSLSREGQETQYF
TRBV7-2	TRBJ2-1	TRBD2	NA	TGTGCCAGCAGCTCGTCACTAAGCGGGGGGGCGGGTGAGCAGTTCTTC	CASSSSLSGGAGEQFF
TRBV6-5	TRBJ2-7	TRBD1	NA	TGTGCCAGCAGTAGTGACAGGGTTCCTAATCCCTACGAGCAGTACTTC	CASSSDRVPNPYEQYF
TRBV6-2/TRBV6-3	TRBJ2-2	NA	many	TGTGCCAGCAGCGATGCCGGGACCCGAGCAGTAGCCGGGGAGCTGTTTTTT	CASSDAGTRAVAGELFF
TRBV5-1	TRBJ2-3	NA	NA	TGCGCCAGCAGCTTGGAGCAGATTATGACAGATACGCAGTATTTT	CASSLEQIMTDTQYF
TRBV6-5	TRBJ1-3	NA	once	TGTGCCAGCAGTTACACGAATGGAAACACCATATATTTT	CASSYTNGNTIYF
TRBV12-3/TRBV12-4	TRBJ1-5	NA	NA	TGTGCCAGCAGTTTAGGGGGACCGAACAATCAGTCCCAGCATTTT	CASSLGGPNNQSQHF
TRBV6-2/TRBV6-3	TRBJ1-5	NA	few	TGTGCCACCTCCCCGGTGTATAGCAATCAGCCCCAGCATTTT	CATSPVYSNQPQHF
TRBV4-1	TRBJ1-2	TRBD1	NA	TGCGCCAGCAGCCAAGCGGGCGCAGGGGGGAACACCTTC	CASSQAGAGGNTF
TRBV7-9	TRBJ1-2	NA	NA	TGTGCCAGCAGCTTAGCTGAGGACATCTATGGCTACACCTTC	CASSLAEDIYGYTF
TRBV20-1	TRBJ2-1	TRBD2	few	TGCAGTGCCAAAGAAGGACTAGCAGGCAATGAGCAGTTCTTC	CSAKEGLAGNEQFF
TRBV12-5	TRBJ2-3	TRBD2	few	TGTGCTAGTGGTTTGGAATGGGTAGCGGGGGGAGTTAGCACAGATACGCAGTATTTT	CASGLEWVAGGVSTDTQYF
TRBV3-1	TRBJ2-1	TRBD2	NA	TGTGCCAGCAGCCAAGATCTGCGGGGGAGCTCCTACAATGAGCAGTTCTTC	CASSQDLRGSSYNEQFF